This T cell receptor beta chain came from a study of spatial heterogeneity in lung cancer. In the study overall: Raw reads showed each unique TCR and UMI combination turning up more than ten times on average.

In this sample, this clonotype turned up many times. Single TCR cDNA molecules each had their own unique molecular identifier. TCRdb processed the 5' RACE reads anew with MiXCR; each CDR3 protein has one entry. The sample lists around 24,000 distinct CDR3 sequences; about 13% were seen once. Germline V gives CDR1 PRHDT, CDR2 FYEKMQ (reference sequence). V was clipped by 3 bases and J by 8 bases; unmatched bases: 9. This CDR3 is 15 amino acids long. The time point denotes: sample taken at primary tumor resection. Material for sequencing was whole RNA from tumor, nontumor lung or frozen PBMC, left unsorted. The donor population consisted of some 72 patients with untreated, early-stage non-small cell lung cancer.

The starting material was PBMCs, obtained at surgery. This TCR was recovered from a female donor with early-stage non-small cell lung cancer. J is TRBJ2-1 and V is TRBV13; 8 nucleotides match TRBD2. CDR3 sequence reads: CASSFTGGAGDEQFF. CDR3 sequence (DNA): TGTGCCAGCAGCTTCACCGGGGGGGCCGGGGATGAGCAGTTCTTC. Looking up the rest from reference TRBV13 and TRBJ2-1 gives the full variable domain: AAGVIQSPRHLIKEKRETATLKCYPIPRHDTVYWYQQGPGQDPQFLISFYEKMQSDKGSIPDRFSAQQFSDYHSELNMSSLELGDSALYFCASSFTGGAGDEQFFGPGTRLTVL.